This TCR beta chain was documented in a study of shared clonotypes between healthy human individuals (dated by TCRdb to the early 2020s). Background for the entire study: The cohort comprised a couple of women and a few men aged 18 to 49 years. Each donor's leukapheresis produced roughly between roughly 0.94 and 9.5 billion PBMCs. To estimate repertoire size and how much clonotypes are shared between individuals, the study performed deep sequencing of blood TCR repertoires from 4 to 6 healthy adults. For each donor, three plates each were used for CD4 naive and CD4 memory, two plates were used for CD8 naive, and one plate was used for CD8 memory. To increase sequencing depth and limit assay-specific biases, TCR repertoire library preparation and sequencing were carried out by different laboratories using diverse techniques. General conclusions and limits of the study: Across a handful of donors, around 5.4% of naive CD4, around 3.3% of naive CD8, 2.3% of memory CD4, and around 0.4% of memory CD8 clonotypes were shared. Pairwise subsampling indicated that sequencing depth was expected to affect the degree of clonotype sharing among donors. Even with the large sequencing depth, rarefaction of the sorted-subset datasets indicated that sequencing was incomplete. The small number of donors limited the genetic and exposure-history diversity represented. Larger estimated clonotype richness was generally found for naive subsets than for memory subsets. Sampling was restricted to blood, and TCR repertoires in tissue are likely to differ from TCR repertoires in blood. Compared with non-shared clonotypes, clonotypes shared by all four sorted-subset donors had higher generation probabilities.

At the junction V is shortened by 4 bases and J by 5 bases; bases outside the gene matches: 3. CDR1 and CDR2 are drawn from the germline V gene: SGHTA, FQGNSA. Its CDR3 holds 13 amino acids, cysteine through phenylalanine. The entry retains the CDR3 DNA only, 39 bases that are in frame from base 1. TCR CDR3 regions were amplified from genomic DNA by multiplex PCR using the deep immunoSEQ assay. Genomic DNA extracted from each cell subset was distributed evenly over all wells of several immunoSEQ 96-well plates, and each plate served as one replicate. For sorted subsets, approximately 190 ng of genomic DNA, equivalent to about 30,000 T cell genomes, went into each replicate PCR. Purified libraries were quantified with a Qubit 3.0 fluorometer, sized on a Bioanalyzer 2100, and re-quantified with the KAPA Library Quantification kit. A separate single-read 150-cycle Illumina NextSeq 550 flow cell was used to sequence each immunoSEQ 96-well plate. In the paper's pipeline: Because the immunoSEQ output included only junctional sequences and no quality scores, the filtering could not be the same as the filtering used for full-length reads. Sequences were annotated with PyIR, a Python wrapper for IgBLAST v1.9, using IMGT germline references to assign V/J genes and CDR3. Reads were removed for weak V/J assignments (E-value above 1e-6), missing CDR3, stop codons, out-of-frame junctions, or ambiguous translated residues. V3J clonotypes were defined by identical inferred V gene, J gene, and CDR3 amino acid sequence. To compute the percentage overlap between repertoires, the number of shared unique clonotypes was divided by the size of the smaller repertoire. Repertoire richness was assessed with RTK rarefaction, the Chao1 estimator, and Recon v2.1 estimates of unobserved clonotypes. Generation probabilities were computed with OLGA for all TCRbeta clonotypes obtained by the gDNA method from a handful of donors. TCRdb provides this immuneACCESS table in a form limited to in-frame rearrangements. Some clones are lacking; in checked studies, under half of them reflect an unresolved V gene, and why the rest are absent is not known. The D gene and trimming were derived from the DNA, and the V and J assignments and clone size from that table. The sample table holds approximately 1,500,000 clones, of which nearly 99% were seen once. Around 0.45% of the sample is held by the ten biggest clonotypes.

Donors were healthy HIV-negative adults with no recently reported acute infections or vaccinations. Every donor was a Caucasian adult living in Nashville, Tennessee, USA. CD4+ T cells were enriched through magnetic negative selection, after which naive cells were positively selected on CD45RA and the remaining negative fraction served as the memory subset. After blood collection by leukapheresis, PBMCs were isolated using Ficoll-Histopaque density gradient centrifugation and then cryopreserved in the vapor phase of liquid nitrogen. Analytical flow cytometry was used to check the purity and quantity of every magnetically sorted T cell population. From each sorted fraction, genomic DNA was isolated and quantified by UV absorbance on a Nanodrop 2000c. With respect to this clone: Its antigen is not yet known. The sample holds no much larger clone one base away, and base qualities are not on file. Other DNA sequences in the same sample also yield this CDR3.

Sequencing was done on a sample of naive CD4+ T cells sorted from blood. Sample cell subset or site, as interpreted from the label and publication: CD45RA+ positively selected. The rearranged chain carries TRBV7-2 and TRBJ2-3; the junction holds 7 bases that match TRBD1. The receptor was derived from a man aged 30 to 45 in good health. The DNA is TGTGCCAGCAGCTCTACAGGGGAAGATACGCAGTATTTT. Translated, it reads CASSSTGEDTQYF.